A single sample gave rise to the 18 T cell receptor beta chains below, sequenced in a study of T cells in Graves' hyperthyroidism and ophthalmopathy. RNA transcripts yielded amplified TCR beta CDR3 regions. The TCR CDR3 was amplified in a first-round RT-PCR using the HTBI primer set. A single record per CDR3 protein comes from TCRdb applying MiXCR to the multiplex PCR reads. Among under 350,000 distinct CDR3 sequences listed, 12% to 15% were seen once. The sequenced material came from blood. These receptors were taken from a woman aged 40-49 years with Graves' ophthalmopathy.

The chain joins TRBV20-1 to TRBJ2-7, with 11 bases aligning to TRBD1. The CDR3 totals 15 residues. V shed 6 bases, J shed 3 bases, and the junction held 10 bases outside the gene matches. Germline-derived CDR1 and CDR2 are DFQATT and SNEGSKA (reference sequence). The CDR3 nucleotides read TGCAGTGCGAACCCCGGGACAGGGGGGAACTACGAGCAGTACTTC. Its translation is CSANPGTGGNYEQYF.

The chain recombines TRBV4-2 with TRBJ1-2; no reliable D call. The CDR3 consists of 13 residues. The V end was cut by 1 base, the J end by 7 bases, with 10 bases between. Germline values: CDR1 LGHNA, CDR2 YNFKEQ. CDR3 sequence reads: CASSQGRDSGYTF. The CDR3 nucleotides are TGTGCCAGCAGCCAAGGAAGGGATTCTGGCTACACCTTC.

This sequence joins TRBV20-1 and TRBJ2-7; D ambiguous. The J call may be wrong; the DNA end is better matched by TRBJ2-1. The CDR3 spans 16 residues. Germline V gives CDR1 DFQATT, CDR2 SNEGSKA (reference sequence). CDR3: CSAPPPAPNVGYEQFF. Here the CDR3 DNA reads TGCAGTGCTCCTCCCCCGGCACCCAACGTAGGCTACGAGCAGTTCTTC.

The CDR3 region is CASSFGVRRGDTQYF. Written as DNA, the CDR3 is TGTGCCAGCAGCTTTGGTGTCAGAAGGGGAGATACGCAGTATTTT. The chain recombines TRBV5-8 with TRBJ2-3; a possible D gene is TRBD1 (5 bases). The V and J ends lost 2 bases and 5 bases respectively, with 15 bases between them. CDR3 length: 15 amino acids. Germline CDR1 is SGHTS and CDR2 is YDEGEE. Variable domain in full (rest from reference TRBV5-8 and TRBJ2-3): EAGVTQSPTHLIKTRGQQATLRCSPISGHTSVYWYQQALGLGLQFLLWYDEGEERNRGNFPPRFSGRQFPNYSSELNVNALELEDSALYLCASSFGVRRGDTQYFGPGTRLTVL.

Many counts were recorded for this clonotype. The chain employs TRBV27 and TRBJ2-5, with D unresolved. The germline V gene has CDR1 MNHEY and CDR2 SMNVEV (reference sequence). Trimming pared 6 bases from V and 5 bases from J, leaving 7 bases between. The CDR3 covers 11 residues. The CDR3 sequence: CASSPAETQYF. The CDR3 DNA follows: TGTGCCAGCAGCCCCGCGGAGACCCAGTACTTC.

This clonotype was seen more than once but under ten times. The V call is TRBV30, the J call TRBJ1-1, with 8 bases matching TRBD1. The CDR3 loop spans 15 amino acids. Germline assignment: CDR1 GTSNPN and CDR2 SVGIG (reference sequence). Germline trimming cut 0 bases from V and 7 bases from J; bases unmatched to any gene: 10. Written as DNA, the CDR3 is TGTGCCTGGAGTGTATCAGGGGGCGCGTTGGGTGAAGCTTTCTTT. It yields the protein CAWSVSGGALGEAFF.

This clonotype came up many times. The genes are TRBV10-1 and TRBJ2-7, with D perhaps TRBD2 (5 bases). The CDR3 totals 13 residues. V gave up 0 bases and J gave up 7 bases, with 10 bases separating them. CDR1 and CDR2 from the germline V gene are WNHNN and SYGVQD (reference sequence). CDR3 nucleotide sequence: TGCGCCAGCAGTGAGTCGTCGGGGATGGAGCAGTACTTC. As protein: CASSESSGMEQYF.

This clonotype was seen many times. The chain has TRBV12-3 or TRBV12-4 and TRBJ1-3, with D tentatively TRBD1 (6 bases). The CDR3 runs 16 residues. Trimming removed 4 bases at V and 2 bases at J, with 15 bases between. The CDR3 protein is CASSSYRVSAGNTIYF. The CDR3 bases are TGTGCCAGCAGTTCCTACAGGGTGTCTGCTGGAAACACCATATATTTT.

This clonotype was counted at least ten times. The chain has TRBV11-2 and TRBJ2-1; 9 bases map to TRBD2. Germline V gene data show CDR1 as SGHAT and CDR2 as FQNNGV. V lost 0 bases to trimming and J lost 8 bases; unmatched junction nucleotides: 5. This CDR3 contains 15 residues. The CDR3 DNA follows: TGTGCCAGCAGCTTAGAGTCTAGCGGGAACCATGAGCAGTTCTTC. Its translation is CASSLESSGNHEQFF.

V gene TRBV20-1 combines with J gene TRBJ1-4; D may be TRBD1 (6 bases). The germline V gene has CDR1 DFQATT and CDR2 SNEGSKA (reference sequence). Trimming pared 3 bases from V and 7 bases from J, leaving 18 bases between. CDR3 length: 15 residues. For the CDR3, the DNA is TGCAGTGCTAGCCCGGGGGGCGGGCGGGGTGAAAAACTGTTTTTT. The encoded protein is CSASPGGGRGEKLFF.

This clonotype was counted a few times. The genes are TRBV4-1 and TRBJ1-2; unclear D gene. Trimming cost V 0 bases and J 8 bases, with 10 bases left between them. Looked up from germline, CDR1 is MGHRA and CDR2 is YSYEKL. The CDR3 sequence is 13 residues long. The CDR3 protein is CASSQEGLGGYTF. The CDR3, as DNA: TGCGCCAGCAGCCAAGAAGGTTTGGGGGGCTACACCTTC.

This clonotype was counted many times. This chain joins TRBV3-1 and TRBJ1-2, with D possibly TRBD1 on 5 matching bases. V was cut by 0 bases and J by 7 bases, with 21 bases left in between. CDR3 length equals 17 residues. The V gene's germline CDR1 is LGHDT and CDR2 YNNKEL (reference sequence). The DNA for the CDR3 is TGTGCCAGCAGCCAAGAATGGCCCACCCGCAGGGTTAGTGGCTACACCTTC. As protein: CASSQEWPTRRVSGYTF.

This chain connects TRBV20-1 to TRBJ2-7; TRBD1 agrees at 8 bases. The CDR3 contains 19 residues. CDR1 is DFQATT, CDR2 SNEGSKA, per germline (reference sequence). With V trimmed by 2 bases and J by 0 bases, 18 bases remained unmatched. This CDR3 reads CSARTRAGQAKNFSYEQYF. CDR3 in DNA: TGCAGTGCTAGAACTAGGGCGGGACAGGCCAAAAACTTCTCCTACGAGCAGTACTTC.

The table lists this clonotype with a few counts. This chain uses TRBV3-1 with TRBJ2-7, with 8 bases identical to TRBD2. V gave up 4 bases and J gave up 6 bases; unmatched junction bases: 11. Germline lookup yields CDR1 LGHDT and CDR2 YNNKEL (reference sequence). The CDR3 is 15 amino acids. The CDR3 is CASSPGEGRGVEQYF. The CDR3 coding sequence is TGTGCCAGCAGCCCGGGCGAGGGGCGGGGGGTCGAGCAGTACTTC.

This clonotype was seen many times. This rearrangement joins TRBV7-2 to TRBJ1-5; a possible D gene is TRBD1 (5 bases). The V end lost 1 base, the J end lost 4 bases, and 11 bases lay between the germline ends. Germline V gives CDR1 SGHTA, CDR2 FQGNSA. This CDR3 has 15 amino acids. In DNA, the CDR3 is TGTGCCAGCAGCTTAGTAGTAGGGGTGAATCAGCCCCAGCATTTT. Residues: CASSLVVGVNQPQHF.

This clonotype was detected many times. This chain connects TRBV6-1 to TRBJ2-7; D unresolved. There are 15 residues in the CDR3. Looked up from germline, CDR1 is MNHNS and CDR2 is SASEGT. V shed 1 base and J shed 0 bases, with 10 bases lying between them. The CDR3 sequence is CASSEVSSVSYEQYF. CDR3 sequence (DNA): TGTGCCAGCAGTGAAGTCTCGAGCGTCTCCTACGAGCAGTACTTC.

This clonotype was recorded many times. The chain couples TRBV7-2 to TRBJ2-7, with D maybe TRBD1 (6 bases). Deletions cut 3 bases from V and 0 bases from J, with 12 bases between. The CDR3 is made up of 15 amino acids. The germline CDR1 and CDR2 sequences are SGHTA and FQGNSA. DNA for the CDR3: TGTGCCAGCAGCTTGATAGGGGGACGCTCCTACGAGCAGTACTTC. Translated: CASSLIGGRSYEQYF.

This clonotype was detected a few times. Relative to the germline gene, one junction end is altered; a read error may explain this. The CDR3 sequence is CASSLEGRQTRTGELFF. The CDR3 coding sequence is TGTGCCAGCAGCTTAGAGGGCAGACAAACCCGGACCGGGGAACTGTTTTTT. The chain combines TRBV7-6 with TRBJ2-2; TRBD2 might be the D (5 bases). Germline assignment: CDR1 SGHVS and CDR2 FNYEAQ. This CDR3 region has 17 residues.